This is a list of T cell receptor beta chains from one sample in a study of T-cell memory formation after mild COVID-19. TCRdb re-called the 5' RACE reads through MiXCR, storing one row per CDR3 protein. This sample has some 340,000 distinct CDR3 sequences, with 10% to 15% found just once. The sample consisted of PBMCs or a T cell subset sorted from them (not recorded which). These receptors all come from a man aged 18 to 29 who had mild COVID-19 (a few samples of this study predate the infection). Cell type and time point are not known. Both conserved end residues are part of each CDR3. The D gene is left open where the match is weak. The size entry is marked missing in some rows and otherwise reads once, few, many or a size class.

clone size | V gene | D gene | CDR3 protein
NA | TRBV5-1 | TRBD1 | CASSQDRAATGELFF
few | TRBV3-1 | TRBD2 | CASRENRGGRGTDTQYF
NA | TRBV10-3 | NA | CASDTAGLLNTEAFF
many | TRBV5-1 | NA | CASSSVNIPGGYTF
NA | TRBV7-8 | NA | CASSPVGYGYTF
few | TRBV28 | NA | CASSFRPTEAFF
few | TRBV7-3 | NA | CASSFYGDGTQYF
NA | TRBV20-1 | NA | CSARGGLQADTQYF
few | TRBV18 | NA | CASSRPGQYTDTQYF
few | TRBV14 | NA | CASSQDRGLGYTF
NA | TRBV20-1 | TRBD1 | CSAADRVTKEKLFF
NA | TRBV10-3 | NA | CAIKDTGELFF
NA | TRBV18 | NA | CASSGLLVEQYF
few | TRBV7-8 | NA | CASSSSGVGEQYF
many | TRBV4-2 | TRBD2 | CASSQAGTSGGITDTQYF
few | TRBV7-2 | TRBD1 | CATTETGTYNEQFF
few | TRBV5-1 | NA | CASSNTAIANTGELFF
few | TRBV6-1 | NA | CASKEGPGSIYGYTF
few | TRBV7-2 | TRBD2 | CASSPRLASGGTDTQYF
NA | TRBV10-3 | TRBD1 | CAISGRTGIEAFF
many | TRBV10-3 | TRBD1 | CATTGGGNTEAFF
NA | TRBV6-5 | TRBD2 | CASSYRRGGGNEQFF
few | TRBV12-3/TRBV12-4 | NA | CASSLGDLGAYEQYF
few | TRBV2 | NA | CASKIGAESGNTIYF
many | TRBV12-3/TRBV12-4 | NA | CASSSGYNQPQHF
NA | TRBV6-5 | NA | CASSSQLGNQPQHF
few | TRBV10-3 | TRBD2 | CAISESGLAGMETQYF
few | TRBV10-2 | NA | CASSDLGLYNEQFF
many | TRBV18 | NA | CASSGETQYF